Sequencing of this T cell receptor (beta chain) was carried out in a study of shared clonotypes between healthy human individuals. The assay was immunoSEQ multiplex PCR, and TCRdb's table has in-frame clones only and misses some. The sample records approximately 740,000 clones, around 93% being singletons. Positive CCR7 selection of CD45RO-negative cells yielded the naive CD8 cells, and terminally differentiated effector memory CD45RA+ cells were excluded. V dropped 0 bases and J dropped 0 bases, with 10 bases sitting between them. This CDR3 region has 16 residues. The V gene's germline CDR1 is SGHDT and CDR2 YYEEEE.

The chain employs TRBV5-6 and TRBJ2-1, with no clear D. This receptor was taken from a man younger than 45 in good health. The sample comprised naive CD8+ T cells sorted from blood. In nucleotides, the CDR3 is TGTGCCAGCAGCTTGGCGGCAGGAAGCTCCTACAATGAGCAGTTCTTC. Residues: CASSLAAGSSYNEQFF.